These 10 T cell receptor beta chains originate from one sample sequenced in a study of identifying expanded T cells in peripheral blood. The protocol was immunoSEQ multiplex PCR, while the TCRdb copy is restricted to in-frame clones and leaves out a portion. The table has some 75,000 clones, about nine tenths seen once. Sequencing was performed on blood. The receptors come from a person aged 18-70 years in good health.

The J gene is TRBJ2-1, the V gene TRBV4-2, with D possibly matching TRBD2 (5 bases). Between the trimmed V and J ends, which lost 4 bases and 4 bases, there was a span of 8 bases. The CDR3 runs 13 residues. CDR1 is LGHNA, CDR2 YNFKEQ, per germline. In nucleotides, the CDR3 is TGTGCCAGCAGCCTCGGCGGGTACAATGAGCAGTTCTTC. Translation gives CASSLGGYNEQFF.

This CDR3 reads CASSPWAVSSYNEQFF. In DNA form, the CDR3 reads TGTGCCAGCAGCCCCTGGGCTGTTAGCTCCTACAATGAGCAGTTCTTC. This chain connects TRBV14 to TRBJ2-1; D is uncertain. The germline gives CDR1 SGHDN, CDR2 FVKESK. The CDR3 consists of 16 residues. V was shortened by 4 bases and J by 0 bases, with 13 bases between the two germline ends.

The V and J genes are TRBV6-1 and TRBJ1-3, with 8 bases that match TRBD1. CDR1 and CDR2 (germline): MNHNS, SASEGT. Trimming took 9 bases from V and 0 from J; bases not matched to a gene: 4. CDR3 length equals 14 residues. CDR3 coding DNA: TGTGCCAGTAGGACAGGGAGCTCTGGAAACACCATATATTTT. Its protein is CASRTGSSGNTIYF.

The chain links TRBV4-1 to TRBJ1-1, with no clear D. Germline V gives CDR1 MGHRA, CDR2 YSYEKL. The CDR3 runs 13 residues. Trimming took 2 bases from V and 0 from J, leaving 4 bases between them. CDR3 nucleotides: TGCGCCAGCAGCCAATACCTGAACACTGAAGCTTTCTTT. Translation gives CASSQYLNTEAFF.

The table lists this clone with a few counts. The chain has TRBV5-4 and TRBJ2-7; the match to TRBD1 covers 7 bases. Losses at the gene ends were 4 bases for V and 2 bases for J; bases not matched to a gene: 15. This CDR3 comprises 17 residues. Germline V gene lookup returns CDR1 SGHNT and CDR2 YYREEE (reference sequence). The CDR3: CASSLPGQIGDPYEQYF. The CDR3 DNA follows: TGTGCCAGCAGCCTACCGGGACAGATAGGGGACCCCTACGAGCAGTACTTC.

The chain recombines TRBV10-1 with TRBJ2-5; 10 nucleotides align to TRBD1. The CDR3 totals 16 residues. Germline assignment: CDR1 WNHNN and CDR2 SYGVQD (reference sequence). V shed 0 bases and J 5 bases; nucleotides not matched to a gene: 6. Written as DNA, the CDR3 is TGCGCCAGCAGTGAGTCGACAGGGGGCTCGGGGGAGACCCAGTACTTC. As protein: CASSESTGGSGETQYF.

This chain links TRBV5-1 with TRBJ2-5, with 8 bases matching TRBD2. This CDR3 has 14 amino acids. Unmatched junction bases numbered 9, after V lost 6 bases and J lost 5 bases. The germline V gene encodes CDR1 SGHRS and CDR2 YFSETQ. CDR3 DNA: TGCGCCAGCAACCCCGGGAGGGTTGGCGAGACCCAGTACTTC. Translating it yields CASNPGRVGETQYF.

This chain connects TRBV7-8 to TRBJ1-3; maybe TRBD1 (5 bases). Germline V gives CDR1 SGHVS, CDR2 FQNEAQ. V was cut by 0 bases and J by 8 bases, with 17 bases left in between. The CDR3 is made up of 16 amino acids. Here the CDR3 reads CASSLASGWGVDTIYF. The CDR3 region has the DNA TGTGCCAGCAGCTTAGCGTCCGGGTGGGGCGTAGACACCATATATTTT.

The chain links TRBV6-6 to TRBJ2-7; 8 bases are a match to TRBD2. This CDR3 has 15 residues. Germline V gene data show CDR1 as MNHNY and CDR2 as SVGAGI (reference sequence). Germline trimming cut 5 bases from V and 0 bases from J; bases unmatched to any gene: 6. This chain's CDR3 is CASSPGTRVSYEQYF. As DNA, the CDR3 is TGTGCCAGCAGTCCCGGGACTAGAGTCTCCTACGAGCAGTACTTC.

The rearrangement links TRBV5-6 to TRBJ2-3; D is undetermined. Germline lookup yields CDR1 SGHDT and CDR2 YYEEEE. V was shortened by 2 bases and J by 6 bases, with 10 bases between the two germline ends. The CDR3 is made up of 13 amino acids. CDR3 residues: CASSFNTYDTQYF. CDR3 in DNA: TGTGCCAGCAGCTTTAACACTTACGATACGCAGTATTTT.